Sequencing of this TCR beta chain was carried out in a study of monozygotic twins with inflammatory bowel disease. Study observations and caveats: Cells of different T cell subtypes could not be told apart. IBD patients shared fewer clonotypes with others than healthy twins, especially with disease activity.

Every single donor had a 2.5 ml blood sample drawn. Germline assignment: CDR1 SGHRS and CDR2 YFSETQ. CDR3 length: 14 amino acids. Every TCR library drew on 3500 ng of total RNA. After re-calling the 5' RACE reads, TCRdb lists one entry per CDR3 protein, DNA absent. Its table lists approximately 160,000 distinct CDR3 sequences. A remark on this clonotype: What it binds is not known.

V usage is TRBV5-1 and J usage is TRBJ2-7; the D gene TCRdb calls, TRBD1, cannot be checked with no DNA. Specimen: blood. The clonotype comes from a human donor with ulcerative colitis or Crohn's disease, or a healthy co-twin of an affected twin (not recorded which). CDR3 amino acids: CASSLHRGAYEQYF.